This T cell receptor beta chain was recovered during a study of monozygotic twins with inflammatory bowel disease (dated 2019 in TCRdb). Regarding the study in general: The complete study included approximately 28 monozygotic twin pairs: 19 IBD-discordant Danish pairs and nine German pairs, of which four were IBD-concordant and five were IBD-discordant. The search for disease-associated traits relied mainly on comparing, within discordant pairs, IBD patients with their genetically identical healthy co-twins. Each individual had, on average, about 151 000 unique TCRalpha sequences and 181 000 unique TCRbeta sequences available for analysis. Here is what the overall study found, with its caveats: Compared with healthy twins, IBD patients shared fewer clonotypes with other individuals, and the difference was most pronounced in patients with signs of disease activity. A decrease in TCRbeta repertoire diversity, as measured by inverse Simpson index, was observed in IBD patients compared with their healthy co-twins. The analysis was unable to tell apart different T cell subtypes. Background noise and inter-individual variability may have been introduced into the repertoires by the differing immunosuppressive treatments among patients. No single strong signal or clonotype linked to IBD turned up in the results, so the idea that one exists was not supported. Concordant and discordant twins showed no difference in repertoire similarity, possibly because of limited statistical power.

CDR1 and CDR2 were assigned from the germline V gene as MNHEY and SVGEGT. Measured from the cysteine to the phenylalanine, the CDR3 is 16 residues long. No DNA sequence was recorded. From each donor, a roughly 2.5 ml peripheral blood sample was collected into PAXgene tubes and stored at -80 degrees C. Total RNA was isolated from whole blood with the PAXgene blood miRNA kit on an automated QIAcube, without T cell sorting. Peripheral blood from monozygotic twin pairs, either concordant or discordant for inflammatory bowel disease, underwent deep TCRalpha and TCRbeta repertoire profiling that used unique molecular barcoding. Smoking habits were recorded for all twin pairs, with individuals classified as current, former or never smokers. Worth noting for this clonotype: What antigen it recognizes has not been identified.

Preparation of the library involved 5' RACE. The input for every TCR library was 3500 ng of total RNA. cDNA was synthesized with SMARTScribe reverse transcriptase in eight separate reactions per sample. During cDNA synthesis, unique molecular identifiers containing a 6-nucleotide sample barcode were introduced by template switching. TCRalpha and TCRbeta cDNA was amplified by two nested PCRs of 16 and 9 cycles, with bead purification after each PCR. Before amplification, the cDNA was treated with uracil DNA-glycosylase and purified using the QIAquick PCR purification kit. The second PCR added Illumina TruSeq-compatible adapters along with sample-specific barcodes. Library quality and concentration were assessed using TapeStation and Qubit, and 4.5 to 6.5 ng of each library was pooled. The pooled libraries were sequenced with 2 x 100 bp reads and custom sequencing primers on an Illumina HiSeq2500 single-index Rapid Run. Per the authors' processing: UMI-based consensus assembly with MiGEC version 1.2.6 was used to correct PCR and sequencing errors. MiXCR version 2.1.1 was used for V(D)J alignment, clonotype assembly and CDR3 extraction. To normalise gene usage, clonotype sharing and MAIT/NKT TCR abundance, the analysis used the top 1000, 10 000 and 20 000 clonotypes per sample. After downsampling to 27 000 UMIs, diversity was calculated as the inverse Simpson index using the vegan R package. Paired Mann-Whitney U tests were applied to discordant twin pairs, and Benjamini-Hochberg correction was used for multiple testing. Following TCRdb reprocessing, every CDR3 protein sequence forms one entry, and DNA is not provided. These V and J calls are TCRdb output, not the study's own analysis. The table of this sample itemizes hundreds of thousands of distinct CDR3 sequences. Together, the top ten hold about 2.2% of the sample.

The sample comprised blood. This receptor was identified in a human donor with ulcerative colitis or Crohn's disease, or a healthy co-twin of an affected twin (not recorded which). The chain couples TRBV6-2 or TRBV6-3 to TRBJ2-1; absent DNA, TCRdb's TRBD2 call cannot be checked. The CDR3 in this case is CASIPRTSGRYNEQFF.